The 32 T cell receptor beta chains presented below share a single source sample, sequenced in a study of blood T cell repertoires in COVID-19. Data came from immunoSEQ multiplex PCR; TCRdb stores just in-frame clones and leaves some out. The sample lists under 200,000 clones; around 74% were seen once. Sequencing was performed on peripheral blood. The receptors originated from a man aged 65-85 years with acute or convalescent COVID-19.

The chain carries TRBV9 and TRBJ1-1, with TRBD1 matching over 10 bases. The CDR3 loop spans 16 amino acids. The germline CDR1 and CDR2 sequences are SGDLS and YYNGEE. Trimming cost V 0 bases and J 6 bases; bases outside gene matches: 8. The DNA for the CDR3 is TGTGCCAGCAGCGTAGCTTCTAAGACAGGGGGCTCTGAAGCTTTCTTT. This sequence encodes CASSVASKTGGSEAFF. Looking up the rest from reference TRBV9 and TRBJ1-1 gives the full variable domain: DSGVTQTPKHLITATGQRVTLRCSPRSGDLSVYWYQQSLDQGLQFLIQYYNGEERAKGNILERFSAQQFPDLHSELNLSSLELGDSALYFCASSVASKTGGSEAFFGQGTRLTVV.

This clone was observed at least ten times. V usage is TRBV6-2 or TRBV6-3 and J usage is TRBJ2-7; no definite D call. The germline V and J ends were trimmed by 6 bases and 3 bases, with 9 bases remaining between them. The length of the CDR3 is 12 residues. The germline CDR1 and CDR2 sequences are MNHEY and SVGEGT. CDR3 protein: CASSPRGYEQYF. The DNA of the CDR3 is TGTGCCAGCAGCCCGAGAGGCTACGAGCAGTACTTC.

The rearrangement links TRBV19 to TRBJ2-5, with TRBD2 matching over 11 bases. The CDR3 is 16 amino acids. The germline gives CDR1 LNHDA, CDR2 SQIVND (reference sequence). Losses at the gene ends were 4 bases for V and 5 bases for J; bases not matched to a gene: 9. CDR3 in amino acids: CASSNPGLAARETQYF. The CDR3 DNA sequence: TGTGCCAGTAGTAACCCGGGACTAGCGGCTCGGGAGACCCAGTACTTC.

The chain employs TRBV18 and TRBJ2-3, with D possibly being TRBD2 (6 bases). The CDR3 runs to 16 residues. Per germline, CDR1 KGHSH and CDR2 LQKENI. The germline V and J ends were trimmed by 2 bases and 4 bases, with 16 bases remaining between them. In DNA form, the CDR3 reads TGTGCCAGCTCACCAGGAGGGCGAGGGTCTGCAGATACGCAGTATTTT. Protein sequence: CASSPGGRGSADTQYF. The complete variable domain, with remaining parts taken from reference TRBV18 and TRBJ2-3, reads NAGVMQNPRHLVRRRGQEARLRCSPMKGHSHVYWYRQLPEEGLKFMVYLQKENIIDESGMPKERFSAEFPKEGPSILRIQQVVRGDSAAYFCASSPGGRGSADTQYFGPGTRLTVL.

This chain connects TRBV27 to TRBJ1-2; 7 nucleotides agree with TRBD1. V shed 6 bases, J shed 1 base, and the junction held 8 bases outside the gene matches. In germline, CDR1 is MNHEY, CDR2 SMNVEV (reference sequence). CDR3 length equals 15 residues. CDR3 nucleotide sequence: TGTGCCAGCAGGATACAAGGGGGCGGTAACTATGGCTACACCTTC. Its protein product is CASRIQGGGNYGYTF.

V gene TRBV5-4 combines with J gene TRBJ1-2; weak D call: TRBD1 (5 bases). Germline values: CDR1 SGHNT, CDR2 YYREEE (reference sequence). This CDR3 is built from 14 residues. The V end was cut by 2 bases, the J end by 4 bases, with 12 bases between. CDR3 in DNA: TGTGCCAGCAGCTTTCTGGGGGGACCCTATGGCTACACCTTC. Its translation: CASSFLGGPYGYTF.

The rearrangement uses TRBV18 and TRBJ2-7; 9 positions match TRBD2. Germline V gene data show CDR1 as KGHSH and CDR2 as LQKENI. This CDR3 has 16 residues. Losses at the gene ends were 5 bases for V and 0 bases for J; bases not matched to a gene: 8. CDR3 sequence reads: CASSVLPSGTSYEQYF. The CDR3 DNA follows: TGTGCCAGCTCAGTCCTACCTAGCGGGACCTCCTACGAGCAGTACTTC.

This chain's CDR3 is CASSPTGTGGIYGYTF. The CDR3, as DNA: TGTGCCAGCAGCCCCACCGGGACAGGGGGCATATATGGCTACACCTTC. The V gene is TRBV7-2, the J gene TRBJ1-2; 12 bases agree with TRBD1. The length of the CDR3 is 16 residues. Losses at the gene ends were 5 bases for V and 5 bases for J; bases not matched to a gene: 9. Germline V gives CDR1 SGHTA, CDR2 FQGNSA.

The J gene is TRBJ1-2, the V gene TRBV5-4; TRBD1 agrees at 11 bases. Germline V gene sequence: CDR1 SGHNT, CDR2 YYREEE (reference sequence). The CDR3 runs 17 residues. The ends lost 2 bases at V and 7 bases at J; junction bases unmatched: 13. CDR3 amino acids: CASSFGQGAQVWGGYTF. The CDR3 DNA reads TGTGCCAGCAGCTTCGGACAGGGGGCGCAGGTTTGGGGTGGCTACACCTTC.

The rearrangement joins TRBV27 to TRBJ1-6, with 8 bases lining up with TRBD1. This CDR3 is 13 amino acids long. Germline lookup yields CDR1 MNHEY and CDR2 SMNVEV (reference sequence). V shed 7 bases, J shed 8 bases, and the junction held 4 bases outside the gene matches. The CDR3 nucleotides are TGTGCCAGCATTACAGGGGGGCATTCACCCCTCCACTTT. It yields the protein CASITGGHSPLHF.

The V call is TRBV10-3, the J call TRBJ2-5, with 7 bases aligning to TRBD1. V was clipped by 0 bases and J by 2 bases; unmatched bases: 9. Germline V lookup: CDR1 ENHRY, CDR2 SYGVKD. The CDR3 extends over 17 amino acids. The DNA of the CDR3 is TGTGCCATCAGTGAGTCCCTGGGTCCAGGGGGACAAGAGACCCAGTACTTC. Residues: CAISESLGPGGQETQYF.

The chain joins TRBV5-3 to TRBJ1-5, with TRBD1 matching over 9 bases. TRBV5-3 is labeled an ORF, and its function is uncertain. Trimming removed 3 bases from V and 1 base from J; junction bases left unmatched: 14. This CDR3 is built from 19 residues. CDR3 DNA: TGTGCCAGAAGCTGGAGTGGACAGGGGACTTTAGGAAGCAATCAGCCCCAGCATTTT. Protein: CARSWSGQGTLGSNQPQHF.

The chain uses TRBV7-7 and TRBJ2-5; TRBD1 aligns across 11 bases. V lost 4 bases and J lost 3; bases outside the gene matches: 7. The CDR3 extends over 16 amino acids. Germline V gene data show CDR1 as SSHAT and CDR2 as FNYEAQ (reference sequence). CDR3 region: CASSSGQGAGKETQYF. DNA of the CDR3: TGTGCCAGCAGCTCCGGACAGGGGGCGGGGAAAGAGACCCAGTACTTC.

This chain joins TRBV5-1 and TRBJ2-1, with 9 bases that match TRBD2. The germline gives CDR1 SGHRS, CDR2 YFSETQ. With 0 bases clipped from V and 6 bases from J, the junction kept 10 bases outside the gene matches. The CDR3 has 17 amino acids. DNA of the CDR3: TGCGCCAGCAGCTTGGGGGATAGCGGGAGTGGGCTCAATGAGCAGTTCTTC. This sequence encodes CASSLGDSGSGLNEQFF.

The chain joins TRBV3-1 (or the pseudogene TRBV3-2) to TRBJ1-6, with a tentative D call TRBD1 (6 bases). There are 16 residues in the CDR3. Germline values: CDR1 LGHDT, CDR2 YNNKEL (reference sequence). The V gene lost 4 bases and the J gene lost 6 bases, with 16 bases spanning the gap. CDR3 protein: CASSPHYRDLNSPLHF. The CDR3 bases are TGTGCCAGCAGCCCTCACTACAGGGATCTTAATTCACCCCTCCACTTT.

The rearrangement joins TRBV15 to TRBJ1-6; no firm D call. With 1 base removed from V and 5 bases from J, the gap between germline ends came to 6 bases. CDR3 length: 14 amino acids. The germline gives CDR1 LNHNV, CDR2 YYDKDF (reference sequence). DNA for the CDR3: TGTGCCACCAGCAGAGGAGGGAATAATTCACCCCTCCACTTT. This gives the protein CATSRGGNNSPLHF.

The V gene is TRBV9, the J gene TRBJ2-2, with a possible D match to TRBD2 (5 bases). The CDR3 totals 17 residues. Germline V gene sequence: CDR1 SGDLS, CDR2 YYNGEE. The germline V and J ends were trimmed by 3 bases and 4 bases, with 19 bases remaining between them. This CDR3 is CASSGKLVSAATGELFF. CDR3 nucleotides: TGTGCCAGCAGCGGCAAACTAGTATCGGCCGCCACCGGGGAGCTGTTTTTT.

V is TRBV6-2 or TRBV6-3 and J is TRBJ2-2, with TRBD2 matching 9 bases. CDR3 length: 14 residues. Per the germline V gene, CDR1 is MNHEY and CDR2 is SVGEGT. After removal of 5 bases from V and 6 bases from J, the junction contained 4 bases not matched to a gene. CDR3 bases: TGTGCCAGCAGTCTGCGGGGGGGTTCCGGGGAGCTGTTTTTT. Amino acid sequence: CASSLRGGSGELFF.

Only one count was recorded for this clone. The chain combines TRBV7-8 with TRBJ1-6; D is undetermined. The CDR3 has 15 amino acids. Germline CDR1 and CDR2: SGHVS and FQNEAQ. V was shortened by 7 bases and J by 9 bases, with 19 bases between the two germline ends. Here the CDR3 DNA reads TGTGCCAGCATCCTGGCCGGCCAAGGAGTTTCACCCCTCCACTTT. Translated: CASILAGQGVSPLHF.

V is TRBV2 and J is TRBJ1-5; the match to TRBD1 covers 9 bases. Germline V gene sequence: CDR1 SNHLY, CDR2 FYNNEI. CDR3 length: 14 residues. Trimming removed 4 bases from V and 9 bases from J; junction bases left unmatched: 7. The CDR3 coding sequence is TGTGCCAGCAGTGCCGGGACAGGGCAAGGGCCCCAGCATTTT. It encodes CASSAGTGQGPQHF.

The V call is TRBV7-8, the J call TRBJ1-1, with 7 bases lining up with TRBD1. Germline V CDR1 and CDR2: SGHVS, FQNEAQ. This CDR3 contains 14 residues. Trimming at V came to 5 bases and at J to 4 bases, leaving 7 bases not matched to a gene. The CDR3 region is CASSGARGATEAFF. CDR3 nucleotide sequence: TGTGCCAGCAGCGGAGCCAGGGGGGCCACTGAAGCTTTCTTT. Complete variable domain (other parts from reference TRBV7-8 and TRBJ1-1): GAGVSQSPRYKVAKRGQDVALRCDPISGHVSLFWYQQALGQGPEFLTYFQNEAQLDKSGLPSDRFFAERPEGSVSTLKIQRTQQEDSAVYLCASSGARGATEAFFGQGTRLTVV.

The CDR3 reads CASSWYTYNSPLHF. The CDR3 bases are TGTGCCAGCAGTTGGTACACATATAATTCACCCCTCCACTTT. The V gene is TRBV6-5, the J gene TRBJ1-6; D gene ambiguous. The CDR3 totals 14 residues. Trimming stripped 4 bases from V and 4 bases from J, with 8 bases between. Germline CDR1 is MNHEY and CDR2 is SVGAGI.

The chain carries TRBV28 and TRBJ1-2; possibly TRBD1 for D (6 bases). CDR1 is MDHEN and CDR2 is SYDVKM in the germline V gene. The V end was cut by 5 bases, the J end by 2 bases, with 9 bases between. The CDR3 has 13 residues. The CDR3 DNA follows: TGTGCCAGCAGTCACGACAGGAACTATGGCTACACCTTC. Translation gives CASSHDRNYGYTF.

The J gene is TRBJ1-1, the V gene TRBV6-1, with 9 bases identical to TRBD1. The CDR3 contains 16 residues. Germline V gene data show CDR1 as MNHNS and CDR2 as SASEGT. Trimming removed 6 bases from V and 4 bases from J; junction bases left unmatched: 12. The CDR3 bases are TGTGCCAGCAGGGAACTTAGGGGACAGGGCGTCACTGAAGCTTTCTTT. Its protein product is CASRELRGQGVTEAFF.

The V gene is TRBV7-2, the J gene TRBJ1-4; 10 bases align to TRBD1. The CDR3 covers 16 residues. The junction had 7 bases not matched to a gene; V was cut back by 3 bases and J by 6 bases. The germline CDR1 and CDR2 sequences are SGHTA and FQGNSA. The CDR3 DNA is TGTGCCAGCAGCTTTTGGGACAGGGGAGTTTATGAAAAACTGTTTTTT. Its translation: CASSFWDRGVYEKLFF.

This clone showed up many times. The rearrangement links TRBV5-1 to TRBJ2-5, with no clear D. There are 11 residues in the CDR3. Per germline, CDR1 SGHRS and CDR2 YFSETQ. V gave up 5 bases and J gave up 3 bases, with 5 bases separating them. The CDR3 nucleotides read TGCGCCAGCAGGGCGGAAGAGACCCAGTACTTC. Translation gives CASRAEETQYF.

CDR3 residues: CASSEGPSHTDTQYF. As DNA, the CDR3 is TGCGCCAGCAGTGAGGGTCCTAGTCACACAGATACGCAGTATTTT. This chain connects TRBV10-2 to TRBJ2-3, with no clear D. Germline V gives CDR1 WSHSY, CDR2 SAAADI. Trimming stripped 2 bases from V and 2 bases from J, with 11 bases between. The CDR3 has 15 residues.

The V call is TRBV24-1, the J call TRBJ2-1; D is perhaps TRBD2 (6 bases). Germline V CDR1 and CDR2: KGHDR, SFDVKD. The germline V and J ends were trimmed by 1 base and 5 bases, with 14 bases remaining between them. This CDR3 comprises 16 residues. Here the CDR3 reads CATSDFRSGRNNEQFF. As DNA, the CDR3 is TGTGCCACCAGTGATTTCAGGTCAGGGAGGAACAATGAGCAGTTCTTC.

The chain couples TRBV7-2 to TRBJ2-3, with 9 bases fitting TRBD2. The CDR3 loop spans 19 amino acids. V shed 2 bases, J shed 0 bases, and the junction held 12 bases outside the gene matches. Germline lookup yields CDR1 SGHTA and CDR2 FQGNSA. Here the CDR3 reads CASSLSSLRGGRSTDTQYF. In nucleotides, the CDR3 is TGTGCCAGCAGCTTATCCTCTTTGCGGGGGGGCCGTAGCACAGATACGCAGTATTTT.

This clone was seen once. The rearrangement links TRBV7-8 to TRBJ1-1; D remains unclear. The CDR3 is made up of 14 amino acids. Germline V lookup: CDR1 SGHVS, CDR2 FQNEAQ. The V and J ends lost 1 base and 1 base respectively, with 7 bases between them. CDR3 sequence (DNA): TGTGCCAGCAGCTTAGGAGGGCAGAACACTGAAGCTTTCTTT. It translates to CASSLGGQNTEAFF.

This chain joins TRBV7-9 and TRBJ1-2; a possible D gene is TRBD1 (6 bases). Between the trimmed V and J ends, which lost 5 bases and 8 bases, there was a span of 21 bases. Germline loops: CDR1 SEHNR, CDR2 FQNEAQ (reference sequence). The CDR3 is made up of 15 amino acids. In DNA, the CDR3 is TGTGCCAGCAGCCCCGGCTCACAGGGACGGCGAGGCTACACCTTC. This codes for CASSPGSQGRRGYTF.

This chain uses TRBV9 with TRBJ2-1; D call uncertain. Per the germline V gene, CDR1 is SGDLS and CDR2 is YYNGEE. Deletions cut 0 bases from V and 9 bases from J, with 13 bases between. CDR3 size: 14 residues. CDR3 protein: CASSVGPTTGEQFF. The DNA for the CDR3 is TGTGCCAGCAGCGTAGGGCCAACCACGGGTGAGCAGTTCTTC.